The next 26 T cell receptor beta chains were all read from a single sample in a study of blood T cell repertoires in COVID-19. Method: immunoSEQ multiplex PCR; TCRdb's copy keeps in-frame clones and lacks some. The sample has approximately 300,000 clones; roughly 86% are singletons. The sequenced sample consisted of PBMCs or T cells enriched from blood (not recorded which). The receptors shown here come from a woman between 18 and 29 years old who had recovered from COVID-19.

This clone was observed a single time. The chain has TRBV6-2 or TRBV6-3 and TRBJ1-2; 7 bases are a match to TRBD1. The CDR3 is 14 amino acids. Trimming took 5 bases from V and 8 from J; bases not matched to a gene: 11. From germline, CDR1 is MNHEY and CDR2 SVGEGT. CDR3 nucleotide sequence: TGTGCCAGCAGTCTCCGGGGACAGAGGAGCGGCTACACCTTC. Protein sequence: CASSLRGQRSGYTF.

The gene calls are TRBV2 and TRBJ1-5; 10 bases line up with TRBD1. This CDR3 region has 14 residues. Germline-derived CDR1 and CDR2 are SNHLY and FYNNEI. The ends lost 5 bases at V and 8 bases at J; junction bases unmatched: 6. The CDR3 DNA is TGTGCCAGCAGTCTGGACAGGGGGAGGGAGCCCCAGCATTTT. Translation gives CASSLDRGREPQHF.

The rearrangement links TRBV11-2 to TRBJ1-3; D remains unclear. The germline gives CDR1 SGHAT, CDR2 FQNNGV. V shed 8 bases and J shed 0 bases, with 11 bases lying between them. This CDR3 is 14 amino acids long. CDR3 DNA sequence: TGTGCCAGCGCAATGGGGAGCTCTGGAAACACCATATATTTT. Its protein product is CASAMGSSGNTIYF.

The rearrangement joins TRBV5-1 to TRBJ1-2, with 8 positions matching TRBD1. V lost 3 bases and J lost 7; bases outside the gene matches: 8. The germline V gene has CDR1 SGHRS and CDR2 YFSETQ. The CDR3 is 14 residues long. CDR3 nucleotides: TGCGCCAGCAGCTCAAATGTTCAGGGGGCTGGCTACACCTTC. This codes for CASSSNVQGAGYTF.

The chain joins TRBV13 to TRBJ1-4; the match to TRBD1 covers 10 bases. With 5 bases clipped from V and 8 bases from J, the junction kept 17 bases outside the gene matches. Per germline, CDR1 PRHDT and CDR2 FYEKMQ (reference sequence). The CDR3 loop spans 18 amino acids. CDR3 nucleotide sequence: TGTGCCAGCAGCCTAATGACAGGGGGCTTCCATTCTGGGGAAAAACTGTTTTTT. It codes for CASSLMTGGFHSGEKLFF.

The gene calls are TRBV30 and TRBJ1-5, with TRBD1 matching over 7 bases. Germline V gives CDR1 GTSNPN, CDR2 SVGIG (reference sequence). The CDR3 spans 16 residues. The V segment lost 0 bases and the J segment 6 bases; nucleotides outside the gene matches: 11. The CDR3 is CAWSVPQYRGPQPQHF. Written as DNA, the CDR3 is TGTGCCTGGAGTGTACCTCAATACAGGGGCCCTCAGCCCCAGCATTTT.

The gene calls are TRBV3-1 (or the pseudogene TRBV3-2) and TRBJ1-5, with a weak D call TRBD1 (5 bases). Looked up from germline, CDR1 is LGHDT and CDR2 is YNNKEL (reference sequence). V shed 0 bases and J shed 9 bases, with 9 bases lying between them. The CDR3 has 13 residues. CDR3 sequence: CASSQDGGRPQHF. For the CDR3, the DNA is TGTGCCAGCAGCCAAGACGGGGGTAGGCCCCAGCATTTT.

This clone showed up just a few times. The CDR3 sequence is CAWSGTGEVGQPQHF. For the CDR3, the DNA is TGTGCCTGGAGCGGGACAGGGGAGGTAGGACAGCCCCAGCATTTT. The chain joins TRBV30 to TRBJ1-5; 10 bases map to TRBD1. With 3 bases clipped from V and 7 bases from J, the junction kept 9 bases outside the gene matches. The germline V gene encodes CDR1 GTSNPN and CDR2 SVGIG (reference sequence). The CDR3 spans 15 residues.

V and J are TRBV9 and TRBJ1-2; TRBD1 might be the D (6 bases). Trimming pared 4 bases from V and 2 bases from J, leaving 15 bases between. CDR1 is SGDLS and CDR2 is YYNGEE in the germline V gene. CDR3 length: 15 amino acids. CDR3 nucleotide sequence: TGTGCCAGCAGCTCTACGGACAGCCCCAACTATGGCTACACCTTC. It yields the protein CASSSTDSPNYGYTF. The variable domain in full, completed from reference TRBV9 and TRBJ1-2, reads DSGVTQTPKHLITATGQRVTLRCSPRSGDLSVYWYQQSLDQGLQFLIQYYNGEERAKGNILERFSAQQFPDLHSELNLSSLELGDSALYFCASSSTDSPNYGYTFGSGTRLTVV.

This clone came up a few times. CDR3 nucleotides: TGTGCCAGCAGCACACTTCGGACAGGGTTATCCTACGAGCAGTACTTC. This codes for CASSTLRTGLSYEQYF. The chain is built from TRBV28 and TRBJ2-7; TRBD1 matches 8 bases. V trimming: 6 bases; J trimming: 1 base; junction bases outside the gene matches: 11. CDR1 is MDHEN, CDR2 SYDVKM, per germline. CDR3 length equals 16 residues.

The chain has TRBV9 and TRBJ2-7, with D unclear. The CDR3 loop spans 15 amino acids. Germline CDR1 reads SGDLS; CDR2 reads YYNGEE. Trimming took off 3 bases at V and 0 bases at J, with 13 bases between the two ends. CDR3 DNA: TGTGCCAGCAGCGCCAGTCCTTGGAGCTCCTACGAGCAGTACTTC. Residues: CASSASPWSSYEQYF. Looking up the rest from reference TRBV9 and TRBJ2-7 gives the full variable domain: DSGVTQTPKHLITATGQRVTLRCSPRSGDLSVYWYQQSLDQGLQFLIQYYNGEERAKGNILERFSAQQFPDLHSELNLSSLELGDSALYFCASSASPWSSYEQYFGPGTRLTVT.

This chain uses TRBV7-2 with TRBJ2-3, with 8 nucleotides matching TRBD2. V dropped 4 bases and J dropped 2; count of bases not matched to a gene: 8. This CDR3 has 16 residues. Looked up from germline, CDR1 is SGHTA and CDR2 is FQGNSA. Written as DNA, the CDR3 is TGTGCCAGCAGCTCAGGAGCGGGGGTCCCCACAGATACGCAGTATTTT. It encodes CASSSGAGVPTDTQYF.

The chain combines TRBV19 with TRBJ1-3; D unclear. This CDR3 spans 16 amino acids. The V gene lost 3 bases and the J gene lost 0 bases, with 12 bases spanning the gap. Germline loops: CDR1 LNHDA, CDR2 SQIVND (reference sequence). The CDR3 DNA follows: TGTGCCAGTAGTATTAGACTGAGGCGCTCTGGAAACACCATATATTTT. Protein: CASSIRLRRSGNTIYF.

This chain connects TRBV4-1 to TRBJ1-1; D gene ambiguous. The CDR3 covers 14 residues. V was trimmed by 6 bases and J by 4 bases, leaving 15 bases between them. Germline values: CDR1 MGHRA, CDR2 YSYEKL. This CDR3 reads CASRFGAGATEAFF. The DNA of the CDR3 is TGCGCCAGCAGATTCGGTGCGGGTGCCACTGAAGCTTTCTTT.

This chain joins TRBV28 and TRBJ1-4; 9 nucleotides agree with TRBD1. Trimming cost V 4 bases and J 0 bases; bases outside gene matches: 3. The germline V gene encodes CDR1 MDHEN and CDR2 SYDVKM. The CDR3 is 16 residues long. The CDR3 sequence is CASSSRTGATNEKLFF. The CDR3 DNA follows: TGTGCCAGCAGTTCGCGGACAGGGGCAACTAATGAAAAACTGTTTTTT.

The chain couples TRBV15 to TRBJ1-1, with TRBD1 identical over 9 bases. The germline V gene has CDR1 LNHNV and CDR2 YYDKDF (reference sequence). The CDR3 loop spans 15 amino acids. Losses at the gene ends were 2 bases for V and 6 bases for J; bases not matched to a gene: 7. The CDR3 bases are TGTGCCACCAGCAGAACGGACAGGGGACCCCCTGAAGCTTTCTTT. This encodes CATSRTDRGPPEAFF.

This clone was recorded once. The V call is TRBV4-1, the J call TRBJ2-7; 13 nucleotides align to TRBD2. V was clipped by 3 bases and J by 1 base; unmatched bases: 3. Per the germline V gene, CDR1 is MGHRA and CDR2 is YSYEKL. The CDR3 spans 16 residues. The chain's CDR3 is CASSQWTSGGSYEQYF. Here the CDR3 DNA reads TGCGCCAGCAGCCAGTGGACTAGCGGGGGATCCTACGAGCAGTACTTC.

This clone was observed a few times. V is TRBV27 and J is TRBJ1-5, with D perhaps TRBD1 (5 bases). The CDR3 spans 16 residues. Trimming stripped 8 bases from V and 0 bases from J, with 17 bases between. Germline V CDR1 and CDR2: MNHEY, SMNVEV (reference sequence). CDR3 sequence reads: CASHKGRAYSNQPQHF. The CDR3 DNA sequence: TGTGCCAGCCATAAGGGCAGGGCCTATAGCAATCAGCCCCAGCATTTT.

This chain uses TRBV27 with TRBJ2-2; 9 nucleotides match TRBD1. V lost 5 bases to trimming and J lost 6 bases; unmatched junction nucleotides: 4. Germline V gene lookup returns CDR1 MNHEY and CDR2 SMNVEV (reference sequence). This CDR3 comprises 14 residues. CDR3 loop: CASSVDRGAGELFF. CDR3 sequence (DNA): TGTGCCAGCAGTGTGGACAGGGGCGCCGGGGAGCTGTTTTTT.

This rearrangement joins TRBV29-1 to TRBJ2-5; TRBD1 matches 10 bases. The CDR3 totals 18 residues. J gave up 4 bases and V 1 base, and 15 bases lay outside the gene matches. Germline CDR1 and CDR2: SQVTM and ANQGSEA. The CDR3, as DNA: TGCAGCGTTGAAGTTCTATTGAGACAGGGGGCTGGAGGAGAGACCCAGTACTTC. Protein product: CSVEVLLRQGAGGETQYF.

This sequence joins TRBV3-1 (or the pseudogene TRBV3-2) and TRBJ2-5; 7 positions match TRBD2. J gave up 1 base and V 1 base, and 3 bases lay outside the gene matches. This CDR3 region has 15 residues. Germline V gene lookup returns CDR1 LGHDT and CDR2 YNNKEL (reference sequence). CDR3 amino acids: CASSQAGGGQETQYF. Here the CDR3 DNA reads TGTGCCAGCAGCCAAGCGGGGGGTGGCCAAGAGACCCAGTACTTC.

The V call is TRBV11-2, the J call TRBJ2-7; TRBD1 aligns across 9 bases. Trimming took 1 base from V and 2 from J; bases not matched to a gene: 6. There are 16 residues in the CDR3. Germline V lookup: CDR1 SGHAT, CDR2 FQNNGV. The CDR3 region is CASSLGPDRGTYEQYF. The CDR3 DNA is TGTGCCAGCAGCTTAGGCCCGGACAGGGGAACCTACGAGCAGTACTTC.

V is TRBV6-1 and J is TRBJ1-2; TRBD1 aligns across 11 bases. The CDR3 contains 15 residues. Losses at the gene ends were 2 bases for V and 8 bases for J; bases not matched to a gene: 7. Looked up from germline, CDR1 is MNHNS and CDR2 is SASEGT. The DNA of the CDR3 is TGTGCCAGCAGTGAATCGGGACAGGGGGTCGGGGGCTACACCTTC. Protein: CASSESGQGVGGYTF.

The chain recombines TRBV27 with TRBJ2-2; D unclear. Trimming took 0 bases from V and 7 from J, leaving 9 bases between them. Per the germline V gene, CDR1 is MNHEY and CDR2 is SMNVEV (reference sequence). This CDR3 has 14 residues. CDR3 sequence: CASSLSGFGGELFF. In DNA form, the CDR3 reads TGTGCCAGCAGTTTATCGGGCTTCGGCGGGGAGCTGTTTTTT.

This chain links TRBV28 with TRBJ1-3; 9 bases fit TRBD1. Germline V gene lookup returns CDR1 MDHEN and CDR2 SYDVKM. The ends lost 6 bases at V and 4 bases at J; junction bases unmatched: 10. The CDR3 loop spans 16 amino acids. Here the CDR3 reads CASSRNGQGIGNTIYF. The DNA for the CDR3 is TGTGCCAGCAGCCGAAACGGACAGGGGATCGGAAACACCATATATTTT.

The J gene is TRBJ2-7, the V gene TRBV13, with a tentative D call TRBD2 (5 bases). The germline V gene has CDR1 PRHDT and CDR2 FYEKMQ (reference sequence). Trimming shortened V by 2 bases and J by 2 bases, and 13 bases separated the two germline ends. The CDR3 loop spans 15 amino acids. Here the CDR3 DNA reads TGTGCCAGCAGCTTATCCGGCCTAGCCCCCTACGAGCAGTACTTC. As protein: CASSLSGLAPYEQYF.